These 9 T cell receptor beta chains share one sample of origin, sequenced in a study of blood T cells in healthy people across ages. Together with a sample-barcoded 5' primer, a J-beta primer mix was included in a second PCR lasting roughly 7 to 11 cycles. TCRdb ran MiXCR on the 5' RACE reads and lists one entry per CDR3 protein. Of around 700,000 distinct CDR3 sequences in the sample, around a quarter were seen once. Another study also made use of these data, one on T cells of mothers and their children.

Sequenced input: blood. The receptor set was obtained from a boy younger than 18 in good health.

The rearrangement links TRBV15 to TRBJ2-7; TRBD1 might be the D (5 bases). Trimming left V 1 base short and J 5 bases short, with 18 bases between. The length of the CDR3 is 16 residues. Germline lookup yields CDR1 LNHNV and CDR2 YYDKDF (reference sequence). In DNA, the CDR3 is TGTGCCACCAGCAGAGGGTGGCAGGGCTTAGGACACGAGCAGTACTTC. Amino acid sequence: CATSRGWQGLGHEQYF.

This clonotype was counted only a few times. The genes are TRBV5-1 and TRBJ2-2; the D call may be TRBD1 or TRBD2 (6 bases each). V was pared by 1 base and J by 7 bases, with 17 bases between. The CDR3 runs to 16 residues. CDR1 SGHRS and CDR2 YFSETQ come from the germline V gene. DNA for the CDR3: TGCGCCAGCAGCTTGATTTACGGGGGCCGGAACGGGGAGCTGTTTTTT. It encodes CASSLIYGGRNGELFF.

This clonotype was detected a few times. The V gene is TRBV6-5, the J gene TRBJ2-1, with TRBD1 identical over 12 bases. The germline gives CDR1 MNHEY, CDR2 SVGAGI. The trim removed 2 bases at V and 7 bases at J, leaving 3 bases unmatched. The CDR3 sequence is 15 residues long. This chain's CDR3 is CASSYEGQGANEQFF. CDR3 nucleotide sequence: TGTGCCAGCAGTTACGAGGGACAGGGGGCTAATGAGCAGTTCTTC.

This clonotype was observed a handful of times. The rearrangement joins TRBV4-1 to TRBJ2-5; D unresolved. This CDR3 region has 13 residues. Between the trimmed V and J ends, which lost 5 bases and 5 bases, there was a span of 12 bases. Germline values: CDR1 MGHRA, CDR2 YSYEKL. Written as DNA, the CDR3 is TGCGCCAGCAGCTCCCGGGCCCCTGAGACCCAGTACTTC. Protein product: CASSSRAPETQYF.

Many counts were recorded for this clonotype. CDR3 region: CSGGLEETQYF. The CDR3 bases are TGCAGCGGGGGATTGGAAGAGACCCAGTACTTC. V is TRBV29-1 and J is TRBJ2-5; unclear D gene. The V gene lost 7 bases and the J gene lost 3 bases, with 9 bases spanning the gap. The CDR3 totals 11 residues. CDR1 is SQVTM and CDR2 is ANQGSEA in the germline V gene.

This clonotype was seen only a few times. The V and J genes are TRBV28 and TRBJ2-3; D not resolved. Germline CDR1 reads MDHEN; CDR2 reads SYDVKM. Between the trimmed V and J ends, which lost 2 bases and 4 bases, there was a span of 16 bases. This CDR3 has 16 residues. Written as DNA, the CDR3 is TGTGCCAGCAGTTTAGGAGACGGATCCTTATCAGATACGCAGTATTTT. This gives the protein CASSLGDGSLSDTQYF.

Details on this clonotype: An end of the junction does not agree with germline; a read error may underlie this. The chain links TRBV6-1 to TRBJ2-7; D perhaps matches TRBD2 (5 bases). This CDR3 is 12 amino acids long. Germline values: CDR1 MNHNS, CDR2 SASEGT. The chain's CDR3 is CASGERFYEQYF. The CDR3 bases are TGTGCCAGCGGTGAGCGGTTCTACGAGCAGTACTTC.

This CDR3 is CASRKLAGGPETQYF. The CDR3, as DNA: TGTGCCAGCAGAAAACTAGCGGGAGGGCCGGAGACCCAGTACTTC. The chain recombines TRBV11-2 with TRBJ2-5; 13 positions match TRBD2. Germline values: CDR1 SGHAT, CDR2 FQNNGV. CDR3 length equals 15 residues. Trimming at V came to 6 bases and at J to 5 bases, leaving 6 bases not matched to a gene.

This clonotype was counted a few times. The rearrangement links TRBV27 to TRBJ1-4, with 7 nucleotides matching TRBD1. The J segment lost 2 bases and the V segment lost 4 bases, leaving 1 base of the junction unmatched. The germline gives CDR1 MNHEY, CDR2 SMNVEV (reference sequence). CDR3 size: 14 residues. Here the CDR3 DNA reads TGTGCCAGCAGTTCGGACAGGACTAATGAAAAACTGTTTTTT. This sequence encodes CASSSDRTNEKLFF.